This TCR beta chain is from a study of T cell responses to AZD1222 COVID-19 vaccine. On the study more broadly: Samples with a second dose at about 4 or about 12 weeks were pooled together. Findings and limits, study-wide: Repertoire sampling occurred only after the peak T cell response. The number of AZD1222 recipients seropositive at baseline was only 6 or 7. Females outnumbered males among donors, who were mostly white British; clonal diversity was possibly underestimated.

Trimming removed 5 bases from V and 6 bases from J, with 19 bases in between. CDR3 length: 15 residues. The germline V gene encodes CDR1 MDHEN and CDR2 SYDVKM. The data were produced by immunoSEQ multiplex PCR, yet TCRdb's version contains in-frame clones alone and is incomplete. The sample carries about 74,000 clones, roughly 85% recorded once. About this clone: The antigen remains undetermined.

The sequenced sample was peripheral blood, obtained on day 0 of AZD1222 vaccination. The origin of this receptor is an adult in good health. The chain couples TRBV28 to TRBJ1-1, with D perhaps TRBD1 (5 bases). The CDR3 bases are TGTGCCAGCAGTCCGGGACCTCAAGGTTTCGCTGAAGCTTTCTTT. Encoded protein: CASSPGPQGFAEAFF.